This TCR beta chain was sequenced in a study of T-cell memory formation after mild COVID-19. Study-level information: Largely, the TCR clusters proved donor specific.

MiXCR, run by TCRdb on the 5' RACE reads, gives a single entry per CDR3 protein. Of hundreds of thousands of distinct CDR3 sequences in the sample, around 21% are singletons; the top ten hold around 13%. In regard to this clonotype: Its antigen is unidentified.

Study-level results: Confirmation of SARS-CoV-2 specificity was lacking for second-wave clones peaking day 37. Contracting clones from day 15 to 85 showed balanced CD4/CD8; later expanders favored CD4+.

V was cut by 6 bases and J by 2 bases, with 13 bases left in between. Per the germline V gene, CDR1 is MNHEY and CDR2 is SVGAGI. This CDR3 is 14 amino acids long. The sample consisted of PBMCs or a T cell subset sorted from them (not recorded which). The chain employs TRBV6-5 and TRBJ1-2; D is uncertain. This receptor was identified in an adult woman who had mild COVID-19 (a few samples of this study predate the infection). Cell type and time point are not known. CDR3 DNA sequence: TGTGCCAGCAGCCGCTTCCCGGGAAACTATGGCTACACCTTC. Amino acids: CASSRFPGNYGYTF.